The clone carrying this T cell receptor (beta chain) was seen a handful of times. Its cognate antigen is unknown. The CDR3 loop spans 16 amino acids. In germline, CDR1 is ENHRY, CDR2 SYGVKD. The germline V and J ends were trimmed by 4 bases and 1 base, with 15 bases remaining between them. CD4+ cells of the naive, central memory, regulatory and stem cell-like memory types were sorted via CD45RO/CCR7/CD25/CD127/CD95/CD27. The sample comes from a study of beta chain features in type 1 diabetes. Since all of the isolated RNA was reverse transcribed, expressed TCRB transcripts were what got sequenced. An average near 3.57 million reads came from naive, central memory and regulatory T cell samples. Data came from immunoSEQ multiplex PCR; TCRdb stores just in-frame clones and leaves some out. The data show around 250,000 clones, about 15% seen once. Overall study findings and caveats: The study found moderately but significantly shorter TCRB CDR3s in all four CD4+ subsets of Type 1 diabetes patients. Equally in patients and controls, PCR might preferentially amplify shorter templates.

The sample comprised naive CD4+ T cells from blood. The rearrangement joins TRBV10-3 to TRBJ2-3, with D perhaps matching TRBD1 (5 bases). This sequence originates from a man aged 25-45 years with type 1 diabetes. The CDR3 sequence is CAISGSGRGGTDTQYF. In DNA, the CDR3 is TGTGCCATCAGTGGATCTGGAAGGGGCGGCACAGATACGCAGTATTTT.